These 11 T cell receptor beta chains came from one sample sequenced in a study of regulatory T cells in long-lasting Graves disease. As to time point: newly diagnosed GD, antithyroid drugs for less than 3 months. From RNA extracted from PBMCs, the TCR library was made. CDR3 regions were amplified by Arm-PCR using iRepertoire HTBI primers to build TCR beta libraries. TCRdb passed the multiplex PCR reads through MiXCR, listing each CDR3 protein once. The sample holds roughly 440,000 distinct CDR3 sequences; approximately 16% are singletons and the top ten take 20% to 25%. The sample was also linked to a second study, of T cells in Graves' hyperthyroidism and ophthalmopathy.

The source material was peripheral blood mononuclear cells (PBMCs), sampled at new diagnosis, from a patient treated with antithyroid drugs. The source of these receptors is a woman under 30 with Graves disease.

This clonotype was detected ten times or more. The chain couples TRBV3-1 to TRBJ1-1, with a tentative D call TRBD1 (6 bases). The length of the CDR3 is 12 residues. From germline, CDR1 is LGHDT and CDR2 YNNKEL (reference sequence). Trimming stripped 4 bases from V and 7 bases from J, with 10 bases between. The chain's CDR3 is CASSPGRGEAFF. Written as DNA, the CDR3 is TGTGCCAGCAGCCCGGGCAGGGGTGAAGCTTTCTTT.

At least ten counts were recorded for this clonotype. The V call is TRBV7-2, the J call TRBJ2-7; tentatively, D is TRBD1 or TRBD2 (5 bases each). With 2 bases removed from V and 7 bases from J, the gap between germline ends came to 18 bases. Per the germline V gene, CDR1 is SGHTA and CDR2 is FQGNSA. The CDR3 runs to 15 residues. CDR3 in amino acids: CASSLLGPGPGEQYF. The CDR3 bases are TGTGCCAGCAGCTTACTGGGGCCGGGACCAGGGGAGCAGTACTTC.

At least ten counts were recorded for this clonotype. One end of the junction varies from germline; a read error may be responsible. This chain connects TRBV6-2 or TRBV6-3 to TRBJ2-1; 11 positions match TRBD2. Germline V lookup: CDR1 MNHEY, CDR2 SVGEGT. CDR3 length: 12 residues. For the CDR3, the DNA is TGTGCCAGCAGCCCCACTAGCGGGGGCAAGATCTTC. Protein: CASSPTSGGKIF.

Comment on this clonotype: One base away lies a much larger clone, so this may be a sequencing read error. This chain joins TRBV30 and TRBJ2-5; D is unclear. The better agreement between TRBJ2-7 and the DNA end casts doubt on the J call. In germline, CDR1 is GTSNPN, CDR2 SVGIG (reference sequence). The CDR3 has 15 amino acids. For the CDR3, the DNA is TGTGCCTGGAGTTTGGGTGTTATAACTCTCTACGAGCAGTACTTC. Protein: CAWSLGVITLYEQYF.

This clonotype showed up just a few times. The rearrangement uses TRBV30 and TRBJ2-3; D remains unclear. The CDR3 loop spans 11 amino acids. Looked up from germline, CDR1 is GTSNPN and CDR2 is SVGIG (reference sequence). Trimming removed 0 bases from V and 8 bases from J, with 6 bases in between. CDR3 sequence (DNA): TGTGCCTGGAGTGTTCCCCGTACGCAGTATTTT. It yields the protein CAWSVPRTQYF.

The sample holds a few counts of this clonotype. J is TRBJ1-2 and V is TRBV28; D is possibly TRBD1 (6 bases). The CDR3 sequence is 14 residues long. V gave up 6 bases and J gave up 6 bases, with 17 bases separating them. Germline V lookup: CDR1 MDHEN, CDR2 SYDVKM. The CDR3 protein is CASRPQGTRDGYTF. In DNA form, the CDR3 reads TGTGCCAGCAGGCCCCAGGGGACTAGGGATGGCTACACCTTC.

The V gene is TRBV2, the J gene TRBJ2-3, with D tentatively TRBD1 or TRBD2 (5 bases each). The CDR3 length is 14 residues. CDR1 is SNHLY, CDR2 FYNNEI, per germline. Trimming took off 4 bases at V and 4 bases at J, with 12 bases between the two ends. This CDR3 reads CASSGTRGADTQYF. The CDR3 DNA sequence: TGTGCCAGCAGTGGAACTAGGGGCGCAGATACGCAGTATTTT.

The rearrangement joins TRBV4-2 to TRBJ2-7; possibly TRBD1 or TRBD2 for D (5 bases each). This CDR3 spans 17 amino acids. CDR1 and CDR2 from the germline V gene are LGHNA and YNFKEQ. Trimming removed 0 bases at V and 3 bases at J, with 18 bases between. The CDR3 reads CASSQERFGTGSYEQYF. The DNA for the CDR3 is TGTGCCAGCAGCCAAGAGAGGTTTGGGACGGGGAGCTACGAGCAGTACTTC.

This clonotype was seen repeatedly, ten times or more. The genes are TRBV11-2 and TRBJ2-2; D gene uncertain. Per germline, CDR1 SGHAT and CDR2 FQNNGV. Trimming pared 7 bases from V and 2 bases from J, leaving 20 bases between. CDR3 length: 17 amino acids. CDR3 coding DNA: TGTGCCAGCACCTCTCTAAGTACTACCCTCAACACCGGGGAGCTGTTTTTT. Translated, it gives CASTSLSTTLNTGELFF.

This chain uses TRBV15 with TRBJ2-5; TRBD1 aligns across 7 bases. CDR3 length: 15 amino acids. Germline CDR1 reads LNHNV; CDR2 reads YYDKDF (reference sequence). The trim removed 4 bases at V and 6 bases at J, leaving 11 bases unmatched. The CDR3 nucleotides are TGTGCCACCAGCAAAGGGACAGTCCTTCGAAAGACCCAGTACTTC. This codes for CATSKGTVLRKTQYF.

This clonotype was picked up a small number of times. This rearrangement joins TRBV19 to TRBJ2-2; 14 bases line up with TRBD2. The trim removed 3 bases at V and 5 bases at J, leaving 2 bases unmatched. Germline V CDR1 and CDR2: LNHDA, SQIVND (reference sequence). This CDR3 has 16 amino acids. The CDR3 bases are TGTGCCAGTAGTATCCGGACTAGCGGGGGGACCGGGGAGCTGTTTTTT. Protein product: CASSIRTSGGTGELFF.